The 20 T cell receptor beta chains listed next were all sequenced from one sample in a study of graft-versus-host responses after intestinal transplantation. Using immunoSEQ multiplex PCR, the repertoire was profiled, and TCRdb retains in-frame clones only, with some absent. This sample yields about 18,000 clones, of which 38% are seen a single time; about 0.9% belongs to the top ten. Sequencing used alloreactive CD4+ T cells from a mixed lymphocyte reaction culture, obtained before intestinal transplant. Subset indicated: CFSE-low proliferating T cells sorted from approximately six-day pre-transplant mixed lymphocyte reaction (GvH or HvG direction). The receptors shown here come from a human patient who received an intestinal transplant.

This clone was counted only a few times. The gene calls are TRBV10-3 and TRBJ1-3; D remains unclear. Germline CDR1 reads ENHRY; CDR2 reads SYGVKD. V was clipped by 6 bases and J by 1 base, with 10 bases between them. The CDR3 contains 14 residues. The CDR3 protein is CAISPLGSGNTIYF. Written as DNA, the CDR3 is TGTGCCATCAGCCCGTTGGGGTCTGGAAACACCATATATTTT.

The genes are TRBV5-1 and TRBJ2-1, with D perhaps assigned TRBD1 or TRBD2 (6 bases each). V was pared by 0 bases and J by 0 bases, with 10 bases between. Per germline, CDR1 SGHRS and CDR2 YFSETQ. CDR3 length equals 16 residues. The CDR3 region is CASSLGGASSYNEQFF. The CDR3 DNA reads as TGCGCCAGCAGCTTGGGGGGGGCTAGCTCCTACAATGAGCAGTTCTTC.

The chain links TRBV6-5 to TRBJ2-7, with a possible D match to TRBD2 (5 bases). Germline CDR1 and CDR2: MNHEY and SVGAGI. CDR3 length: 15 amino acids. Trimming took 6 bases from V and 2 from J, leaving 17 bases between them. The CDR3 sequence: CASSASRGSTYEQYF. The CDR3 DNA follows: TGTGCCAGCAGCGCCTCCCGCGGGTCCACCTACGAGCAGTACTTC.

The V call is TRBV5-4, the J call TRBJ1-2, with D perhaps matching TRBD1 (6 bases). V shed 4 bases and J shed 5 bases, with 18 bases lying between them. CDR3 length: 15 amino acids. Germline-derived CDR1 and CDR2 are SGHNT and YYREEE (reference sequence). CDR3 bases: TGTGCCAGCAGCGTGGGCGGACAGAGAAAATATGGCTACACCTTC. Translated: CASSVGGQRKYGYTF.

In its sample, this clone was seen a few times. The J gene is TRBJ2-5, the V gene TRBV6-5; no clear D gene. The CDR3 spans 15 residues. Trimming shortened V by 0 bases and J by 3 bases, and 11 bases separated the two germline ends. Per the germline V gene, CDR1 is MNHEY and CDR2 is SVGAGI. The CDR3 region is CASSYSGSVKETQYF. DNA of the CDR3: TGTGCCAGCAGTTACTCAGGCTCGGTCAAAGAGACCCAGTACTTC.

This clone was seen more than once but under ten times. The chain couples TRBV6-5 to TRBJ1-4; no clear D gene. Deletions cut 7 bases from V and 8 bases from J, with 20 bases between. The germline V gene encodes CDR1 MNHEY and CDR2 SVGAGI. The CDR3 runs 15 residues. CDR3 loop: CASKLSGRVGEKLFF. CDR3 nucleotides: TGTGCCAGCAAACTTTCGGGGAGGGTAGGGGAAAAACTGTTTTTT.

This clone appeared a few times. DNA for the CDR3: TGTGCCAGCTCACCATCGCTAAGTGGGGTTTCCTACAATGAGCAGTTCTTC. Translated, it gives CASSPSLSGVSYNEQFF. The V call is TRBV18, the J call TRBJ2-1; D not resolved. Trimming pared 2 bases from V and 1 base from J, leaving 15 bases between. CDR3 length: 17 residues. CDR1 and CDR2 (germline): KGHSH, LQKENI. The variable domain in full, completed from reference TRBV18 and TRBJ2-1, reads NAGVMQNPRHLVRRRGQEARLRCSPMKGHSHVYWYRQLPEEGLKFMVYLQKENIIDESGMPKERFSAEFPKEGPSILRIQQVVRGDSAAYFCASSPSLSGVSYNEQFFGPGTRLTVL.

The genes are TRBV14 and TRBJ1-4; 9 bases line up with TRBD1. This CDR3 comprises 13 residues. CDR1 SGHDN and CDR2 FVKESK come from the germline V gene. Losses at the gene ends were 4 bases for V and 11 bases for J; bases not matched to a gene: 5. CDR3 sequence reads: CASSPSTGGKLFF. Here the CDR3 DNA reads TGTGCCAGCAGCCCTTCGACAGGGGGGAAACTGTTTTTT. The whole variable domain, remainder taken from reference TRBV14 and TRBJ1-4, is EAGVTQFPSHSVIEKGQTVTLRCDPISGHDNLYWYRRVMGKEIKFLLHFVKESKQDESGMPNNRFLAERTGGTYSTLKVQPAELEDSGVYFCASSPSTGGKLFFGSGTQLSVL.

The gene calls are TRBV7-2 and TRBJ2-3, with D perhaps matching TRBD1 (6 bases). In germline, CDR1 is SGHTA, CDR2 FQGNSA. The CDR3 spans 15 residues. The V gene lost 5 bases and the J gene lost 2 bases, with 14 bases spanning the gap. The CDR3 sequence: CASSLWDTNTDTQYF. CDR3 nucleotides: TGTGCCAGCAGCCTCTGGGACACTAACACAGATACGCAGTATTTT.

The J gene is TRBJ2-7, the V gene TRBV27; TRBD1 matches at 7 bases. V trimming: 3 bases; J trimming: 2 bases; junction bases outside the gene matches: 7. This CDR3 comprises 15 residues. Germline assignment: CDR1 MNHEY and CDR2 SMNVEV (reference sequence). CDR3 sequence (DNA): TGTGCCAGCAGTTTTCACAGGGGCCTTCCCTACGAGCAGTACTTC. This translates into CASSFHRGLPYEQYF.

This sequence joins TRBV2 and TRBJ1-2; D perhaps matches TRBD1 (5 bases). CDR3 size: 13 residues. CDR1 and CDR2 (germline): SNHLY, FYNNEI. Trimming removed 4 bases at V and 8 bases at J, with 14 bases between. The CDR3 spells CASSASREVGYTF. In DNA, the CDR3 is TGTGCCAGCAGTGCAAGCAGGGAGGTAGGCTACACCTTC.

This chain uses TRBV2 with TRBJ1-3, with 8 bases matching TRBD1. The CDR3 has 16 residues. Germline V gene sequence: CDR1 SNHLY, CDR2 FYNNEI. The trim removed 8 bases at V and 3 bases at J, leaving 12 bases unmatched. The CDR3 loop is CASGPEHRGYGNTIYF. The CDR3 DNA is TGTGCCAGCGGACCGGAGCACAGGGGGTATGGAAACACCATATATTTT.

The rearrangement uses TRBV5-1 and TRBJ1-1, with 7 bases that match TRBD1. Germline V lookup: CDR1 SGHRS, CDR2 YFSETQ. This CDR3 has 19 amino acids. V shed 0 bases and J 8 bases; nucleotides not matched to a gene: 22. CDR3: CASSLEGQFRLGLHPEAFF. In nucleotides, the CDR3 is TGCGCCAGCAGCTTGGAGGGACAGTTTAGGTTGGGGTTACATCCCGAAGCTTTCTTT.

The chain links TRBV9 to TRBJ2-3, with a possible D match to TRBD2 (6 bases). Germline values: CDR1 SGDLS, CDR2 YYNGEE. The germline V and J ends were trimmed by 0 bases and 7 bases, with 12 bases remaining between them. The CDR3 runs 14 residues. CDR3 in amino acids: CASSVAPRGNTQYF. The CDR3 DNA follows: TGTGCCAGCAGCGTAGCTCCCCGGGGGAATACGCAGTATTTT.

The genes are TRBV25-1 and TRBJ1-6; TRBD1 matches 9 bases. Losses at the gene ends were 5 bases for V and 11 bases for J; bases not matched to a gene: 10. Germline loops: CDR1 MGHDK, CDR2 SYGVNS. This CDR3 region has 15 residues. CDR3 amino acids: CASSLGDRALTPLHF. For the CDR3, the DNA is TGTGCCAGCAGTCTTGGGGACAGGGCTTTAACACCCCTCCACTTT.

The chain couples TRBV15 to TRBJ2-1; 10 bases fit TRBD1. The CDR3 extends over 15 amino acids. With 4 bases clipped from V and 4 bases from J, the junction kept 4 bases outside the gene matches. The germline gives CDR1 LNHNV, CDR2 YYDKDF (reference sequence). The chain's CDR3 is CATSIRQGAYNEQFF. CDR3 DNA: TGTGCCACCAGCATAAGACAGGGGGCGTACAATGAGCAGTTCTTC. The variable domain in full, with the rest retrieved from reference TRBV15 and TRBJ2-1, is DAMVIQNPRYQVTQFGKPVTLSCSQTLNHNVMYWYQQKSSQAPKLLFHYYDKDFNNEADTPDNFQSRRPNTSFCFLDIRSPGLGDTAMYLCATSIRQGAYNEQFFGPGTRLTVL.

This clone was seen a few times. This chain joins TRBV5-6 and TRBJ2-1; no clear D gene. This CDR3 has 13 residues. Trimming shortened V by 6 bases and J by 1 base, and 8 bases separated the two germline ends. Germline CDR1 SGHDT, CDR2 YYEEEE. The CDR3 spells CASNPRSYNEQFF. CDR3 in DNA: TGTGCCAGCAATCCTAGATCCTACAATGAGCAGTTCTTC. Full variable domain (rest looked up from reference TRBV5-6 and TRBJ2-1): DAGVTQSPTHLIKTRGQQVTLRCSPKSGHDTVSWYQQALGQGPQFIFQYYEEEERQRGNFPDRFSGHQFPNYSSELNVNALLLGDSALYLCASNPRSYNEQFFGPGTRLTVL.

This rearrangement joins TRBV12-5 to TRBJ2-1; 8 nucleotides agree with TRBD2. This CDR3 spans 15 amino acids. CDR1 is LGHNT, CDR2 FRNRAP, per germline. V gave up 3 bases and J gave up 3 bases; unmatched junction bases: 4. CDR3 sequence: CASGLGLAGYNEQFF. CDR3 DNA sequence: TGTGCTAGTGGTTTAGGGCTAGCGGGCTACAATGAGCAGTTCTTC.

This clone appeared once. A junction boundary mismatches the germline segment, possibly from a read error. DNA for the CDR3: TGTGCCAGCAGTGACCTACCAGGGGGCGGCCCTAAGGAAAAACTGTTTTTT. Its protein product is CASSDLPGGGPKEKLFF. V and J are TRBV25-1 and TRBJ1-4, with 8 bases that match TRBD1. The CDR3 loop spans 17 amino acids. Germline CDR1 and CDR2: MGHDK and SYGVNS.

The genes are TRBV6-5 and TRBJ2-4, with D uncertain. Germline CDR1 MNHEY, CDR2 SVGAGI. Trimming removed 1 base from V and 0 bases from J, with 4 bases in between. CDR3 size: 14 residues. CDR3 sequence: CASSYFVAKNIQYF. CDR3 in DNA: TGTGCCAGCAGTTACTTCGTAGCCAAAAACATTCAGTACTTC.